This T cell receptor (beta chain) was recovered during a study of early T cells in non-severe SARS-CoV-2 infection. On the study more broadly: The chains were unpaired, and the sequenced material was bulk RNA from unsorted whole blood. The study, taken as a whole, reports: VDJdb-based matching was biased toward anti-spike CD8 responses and missed private and CD4 specificities.

Individual cDNA molecules were tagged with unique molecular identifiers, the study reported. TCRdb fed the 5' RACE reads into MiXCR, producing one record per CDR3 protein. In the table there are tens of thousands of distinct CDR3 sequences, about an eighth of which are singletons. Comments on this clonotype: Its target is not known.

Germline-derived CDR1 and CDR2 are SGHTS and YDEGEE. V shed 4 bases, J shed 8 bases, and the junction held 8 bases outside the gene matches. The CDR3 is made up of 16 amino acids. This clonotype was sampled from an adult who was a healthcare worker with PCR-confirmed SARS-CoV-2 infection or an uninfected control (not recorded which). The sequenced material came from whole blood. The chain uses TRBV5-8 and TRBJ2-1; 14 bases line up with TRBD2. CDR3 nucleotide sequence: TGTGCCAGCAGCCCCGGGACGGGACTAGCGGGGGATGAGCAGTTCTTC. Its protein is CASSPGTGLAGDEQFF.